This passage covers 29 T cell receptor beta chains from one sample sequenced in a study of blood T cell repertoires in COVID-19. The protocol was immunoSEQ multiplex PCR, while the TCRdb copy is restricted to in-frame clones and leaves out a portion. The sample carries about 240,000 clones, roughly four fifths recorded once. The sequenced sample consisted of peripheral blood. The receptors come from a woman between 55 and 75 years old with active or convalescent COVID-19.

The chain's CDR3 is CASTRGRTGFINYGYTF. In DNA form, the CDR3 reads TGTGCCAGCACCCGGGGCCGGACAGGGTTCATTAACTATGGCTACACCTTC. The chain combines TRBV7-9 with TRBJ1-2; 8 bases agree with TRBD1. The ends lost 7 bases at V and 1 base at J; junction bases unmatched: 14. Germline CDR1 is SEHNR and CDR2 is FQNEAQ (reference sequence). The CDR3 sequence is 17 residues long.

The chain couples TRBV27 to TRBJ1-6, with D maybe TRBD1 (5 bases). The V gene's germline CDR1 is MNHEY and CDR2 SMNVEV (reference sequence). V was pared by 6 bases and J by 9 bases, with 15 bases between. The CDR3 contains 14 residues. This CDR3 is CASSPREGISPLHF. CDR3 DNA: TGTGCCAGCAGCCCTAGGGAGGGGATTTCACCCCTCCACTTT.

The J gene is TRBJ2-3, the V gene TRBV4-1, with 10 bases that match TRBD1. With V trimmed by 2 bases and J by 5 bases, 7 bases remained unmatched. The germline CDR1 and CDR2 sequences are MGHRA and YSYEKL. This CDR3 is 16 amino acids long. The CDR3 region is CASSQPDRGFGDTQYF. In nucleotides, the CDR3 is TGCGCCAGCAGCCAACCGGACAGGGGGTTTGGAGATACGCAGTATTTT.

The chain uses TRBV2 and TRBJ1-3, with unresolved D. CDR1 SNHLY and CDR2 FYNNEI come from the germline V gene. Trimming pared 1 base from V and 8 bases from J, leaving 15 bases between. The CDR3 is made up of 15 amino acids. Written as DNA, the CDR3 is TGTGCCAGCAGTGAAGATGGCGTCCTGAGGGACACCATATATTTT. This translates into CASSEDGVLRDTIYF. Full variable domain (outside the CDR3, taken from reference TRBV2 and TRBJ1-3): EPEVTQTPSHQVTQMGQEVILRCVPISNHLYFYWYRQILGQKVEFLVSFYNNEISEKSEIFDDQFSVERPDGSNFTLKIRSTKLEDSAMYFCASSEDGVLRDTIYFGEGSWLTVV.

In DNA form, the CDR3 reads TGCAGTGCCAGGAATCGCGAGACCCAGTACTTC. It translates to CSARNRETQYF. The V and J genes are TRBV20-1 and TRBJ2-5; no reliable D call. V lost 6 bases and J lost 5, with 10 bases in between. The CDR3 length is 11 residues. Germline V gives CDR1 DFQATT, CDR2 SNEGSKA (reference sequence).

The chain carries TRBV29-1 and TRBJ2-3; 11 nucleotides match TRBD1. V lost 6 bases and J lost 3; bases outside the gene matches: 5. Germline assignment: CDR1 SQVTM and CDR2 ANQGSEA. The length of the CDR3 is 14 residues. CDR3 protein: CSVGDRGWTDTQYF. The CDR3 DNA reads TGCAGCGTGGGGGACAGGGGGTGGACAGATACGCAGTATTTT.

The CDR3 here is CASRSDRAGRKYNEQFF. The CDR3 DNA reads as TGTGCCAGCAGAAGCGATCGGGCAGGGCGGAAATACAATGAGCAGTTCTTC. This chain links TRBV2 with TRBJ2-7; a possible D gene is TRBD1 (5 bases). The J call may be incorrect, as the DNA end agrees better with TRBJ2-1. The CDR3 sequence is 17 residues long. Germline assignment: CDR1 SNHLY and CDR2 FYNNEI.

This sequence joins TRBV7-9 and TRBJ1-6; possibly TRBD1 for D (6 bases). The CDR3 spans 17 residues. Looked up from germline, CDR1 is SEHNR and CDR2 is FQNEAQ (reference sequence). Trimming took off 0 bases at V and 9 bases at J, with 18 bases between the two ends. The CDR3 DNA sequence: TGTGCCAGCAGCTTAGCTACCCCTCGGGGGGCGAGTTCACCCCTCCACTTT. Translating it yields CASSLATPRGASSPLHF.

The chain links TRBV6-5 to TRBJ1-2; D is undetermined. The CDR3 runs to 14 residues. Germline V gives CDR1 MNHEY, CDR2 SVGAGI. V was pared by 2 bases and J by 8 bases, with 15 bases between. The CDR3 sequence is CASSYVPPLRGYTF. CDR3 DNA sequence: TGTGCCAGCAGTTACGTACCACCCCTGAGGGGCTACACCTTC.

The gene calls are TRBV4-1 and TRBJ1-1; TRBD1 might be the D (5 bases). Per germline, CDR1 MGHRA and CDR2 YSYEKL. The CDR3 has 15 amino acids. Between the trimmed V and J ends, which lost 0 bases and 6 bases, there was a span of 14 bases. CDR3 region: CASSQERSGGSEAFF. The CDR3 DNA follows: TGCGCCAGCAGCCAAGAGCGATCGGGGGGGTCTGAAGCTTTCTTT.

With respect to this clone: A read error may account for a junction end that differs from germline. The chain links TRBV20-1 to TRBJ1-2; 11 bases agree with TRBD1. The germline gives CDR1 DFQATT, CDR2 SNEGSKA (reference sequence). The CDR3 consists of 11 residues. Written as DNA, the CDR3 is TGCAGTGCTCCGGGACAGGGGGTTCTGCACTTC. Translation gives CSAPGQGVLHF.

For the CDR3, the DNA is TGTGCCAGCAGCCAAGATCGGGGACAGGGGTCCTATAATTCACCCCTCCACTTT. Its translation: CASSQDRGQGSYNSPLHF. The V gene is TRBV3-1 (or the pseudogene TRBV3-2), the J gene TRBJ1-6; 10 bases fit TRBD1. This CDR3 has 18 residues. In germline, CDR1 is LGHDT, CDR2 YNNKEL (reference sequence). V was clipped by 0 bases and J by 1 base; unmatched bases: 3.

This clone was counted only a few times. This chain connects TRBV27 to TRBJ2-5, with no clear D. Germline values: CDR1 MNHEY, CDR2 SMNVEV (reference sequence). This CDR3 comprises 13 residues. Trimming cost V 6 bases and J 0 bases, with 8 bases left between them. The CDR3 bases are TGTGCCAGCAGACGACATCACCAAGAGACCCAGTACTTC. Its protein is CASRRHHQETQYF.

The chain links TRBV5-8 to TRBJ1-2; the match to TRBD1 covers 8 bases. The CDR3 is made up of 13 amino acids. The V and J ends lost 4 bases and 3 bases, in that order; junction bases with no gene match: 2. In germline, CDR1 is SGHTS, CDR2 YDEGEE. CDR3 sequence reads: CASSTGQDYGYTF. CDR3 coding DNA: TGTGCCAGCAGCACGGGACAGGACTATGGCTACACCTTC. Combining the CDR3 with reference TRBV5-8 and TRBJ1-2 gives the whole variable domain EAGVTQSPTHLIKTRGQQATLRCSPISGHTSVYWYQQALGLGLQFLLWYDEGEERNRGNFPPRFSGRQFPNYSSELNVNALELEDSALYLCASSTGQDYGYTFGSGTRLTVV.

V and J are TRBV5-1 and TRBJ2-6; tentative D call: TRBD1 (5 bases). The CDR3 is made up of 17 amino acids. V shed 0 bases and J shed 0 bases, with 10 bases lying between them. Looked up from germline, CDR1 is SGHRS and CDR2 is YFSETQ. Here the CDR3 reads CASSLEYRYSGANVLTF. CDR3 coding DNA: TGCGCCAGCAGCTTGGAGTACAGGTACTCTGGGGCCAACGTCCTGACTTTC.

The rearrangement joins TRBV9 to TRBJ1-1; no clear D gene. Germline-derived CDR1 and CDR2 are SGDLS and YYNGEE. The germline V and J ends were trimmed by 0 bases and 2 bases, with 8 bases remaining between them. This CDR3 region has 14 residues. The CDR3 is CASSVGPDNTEAFF. The CDR3 bases are TGTGCCAGCAGCGTAGGGCCAGATAACACTGAAGCTTTCTTT.

This rearrangement joins TRBV7-6 to TRBJ2-5; D unclear. The CDR3 has 15 amino acids. From germline, CDR1 is SGHVS and CDR2 FNYEAQ. Trimming stripped 1 base from V and 4 bases from J, with 13 bases between. The CDR3 sequence: CASSLGSGFRETQYF. The CDR3 DNA is TGTGCCAGCAGCTTAGGTTCCGGTTTTCGAGAGACCCAGTACTTC.

This clone was observed a few times. The DNA for the CDR3 is TGCGCCAGCAGCCCGGGTAGAGGGAATTACGAGCAGTACTTC. It codes for CASSPGRGNYEQYF. V and J are TRBV4-3 and TRBJ2-7, with D tentatively TRBD2 (5 bases). Looked up from germline, CDR1 is LGHNA and CDR2 is YSLEER. Between the trimmed V and J ends, which lost 4 bases and 4 bases, there was a span of 14 bases. The CDR3 consists of 14 residues.

The chain carries TRBV27 and TRBJ1-5; no clear D. This CDR3 region has 16 residues. V lost 6 bases and J lost 4, with 19 bases in between. Germline V gene lookup returns CDR1 MNHEY and CDR2 SMNVEV (reference sequence). The CDR3: CASSPHPPRGNQPQHF. CDR3 in DNA: TGTGCCAGCAGCCCACACCCCCCGCGGGGAAATCAGCCCCAGCATTTT.

This clone was counted a single time. The genes are TRBV7-2 and TRBJ1-5, with 8 positions matching TRBD1. The CDR3 has 18 residues. The germline gives CDR1 SGHTA, CDR2 FQGNSA. The junction had 9 bases not matched to a gene; V was cut back by 2 bases and J by 0 bases. CDR3 DNA sequence: TGTGCCAGCAGCTTATCAGGGGGCGAACCCAATAGCAATCAGCCCCAGCATTTT. It encodes CASSLSGGEPNSNQPQHF.

The sample holds a few counts of this clone. This rearrangement joins TRBV5-1 to TRBJ1-4, with TRBD1 matching 8 bases. Germline values: CDR1 SGHRS, CDR2 YFSETQ. CDR3 length: 15 residues. V lost 5 bases and J lost 4; bases outside the gene matches: 7. Written as DNA, the CDR3 is TGCGCCAGCAGTATGGAGGGACAGGATAATGAAAAACTGTTTTTT. This translates into CASSMEGQDNEKLFF.

This sequence joins TRBV6-5 and TRBJ2-7, with a tentative D call TRBD2 (6 bases). The germline V gene has CDR1 MNHEY and CDR2 SVGAGI. V was cut by 9 bases and J by 12 bases, with 24 bases left in between. The CDR3 runs 13 residues. CDR3 sequence: CASQPMEGVKLYF. The CDR3, as DNA: TGTGCCAGTCAACCTATGGAGGGTGTGAAACTGTACTTC.

This chain connects TRBV3-1 (or the pseudogene TRBV3-2) to TRBJ2-1; TRBD2 matches 15 bases. The V segment lost 1 base and the J segment 11 bases; nucleotides outside the gene matches: 9. There are 17 residues in the CDR3. From germline, CDR1 is LGHDT and CDR2 YNNKEL (reference sequence). The DNA for the CDR3 is TGTGCCAGCAGCCAAGCCTGGACTAGCGGGGGGGGACAAAAGCAGTTCTTC. This gives the protein CASSQAWTSGGGQKQFF.

CDR3 amino acids: CASSQGQPASEQYF. CDR3 DNA sequence: TGTGCCAGCAGCCAGGGACAGCCTGCATCCGAGCAGTACTTC. The rearrangement uses TRBV6-6 and TRBJ2-7; 7 bases match TRBD1. The CDR3 sequence is 14 residues long. Germline V gene sequence: CDR1 MNHNY, CDR2 SVGAGI (reference sequence). Unmatched junction bases numbered 11, after V lost 6 bases and J lost 6 bases.

This chain uses TRBV2 with TRBJ2-3, with 7 nucleotides matching TRBD1. The trim removed 5 bases at V and 5 bases at J, leaving 10 bases unmatched. CDR1 is SNHLY, CDR2 FYNNEI, per germline. This CDR3 comprises 15 residues. The CDR3: CASSLTGTVGDTQYF. The CDR3 coding sequence is TGTGCCAGCAGTCTAACCGGGACAGTGGGAGATACGCAGTATTTT.

This chain joins TRBV28 and TRBJ1-4, with a possible D match to TRBD1 (6 bases). CDR3 length equals 14 residues. Between the trimmed V and J ends, which lost 6 bases and 5 bases, there was a span of 13 bases. The germline V gene has CDR1 MDHEN and CDR2 SYDVKM. Here the CDR3 DNA reads TGTGCCAGCAGCCAGACAGGACCAAATGAAAAACTGTTTTTT. As protein: CASSQTGPNEKLFF. The whole variable domain, filled in from reference TRBV28 and TRBJ1-4, reads DVKVTQSSRYLVKRTGEKVFLECVQDMDHENMFWYRQDPGLGLRLIYFSYDVKMKEKGDIPEGYSVSREKKERFSLILESASTNQTSMYLCASSQTGPNEKLFFGSGTQLSVL.

V and J are TRBV7-6 and TRBJ2-1, with 7 nucleotides matching TRBD1. The germline V gene has CDR1 SGHVS and CDR2 FNYEAQ. V lost 2 bases and J lost 2; bases outside the gene matches: 3. The CDR3 consists of 15 residues. CDR3 sequence reads: CASSLSGQTYNEQFF. CDR3 DNA: TGTGCCAGCAGCTTATCGGGACAGACCTACAATGAGCAGTTCTTC.

The genes are TRBV21-1 and TRBJ2-2; the DNA was not compared with TRBD1, the D call given in the table. TRBV21-1 is labeled a pseudogene. The CDR3 extends over 18 amino acids. CDR3 sequence (DNA): TGTGCCAGCCCCAAAGGGCCCCAGGGCAGGGGGAACACCGGGGAGCTGTTTTTT. This sequence encodes CASPKGPQGRGNTGELFF.

The chain employs TRBV3-1 (or the pseudogene TRBV3-2) and TRBJ1-1; D might be TRBD1 (6 bases). Trimming took off 1 base at V and 6 bases at J, with 12 bases between the two ends. In germline, CDR1 is LGHDT, CDR2 YNNKEL (reference sequence). The CDR3 is made up of 14 amino acids. The DNA for the CDR3 is TGTGCCAGCAGCCAAGGTGGGACACGATCTGAAGCTTTCTTT. This translates into CASSQGGTRSEAFF.